A single sample gave rise to the 15 T cell receptor beta chains below, sequenced in a study of high-grade serous ovarian cancer treatment subgroups. Method: immunoSEQ multiplex PCR; TCRdb's copy keeps in-frame clones and lacks some. The table records around 16,000 clones, roughly 70% of them present only once. The tumor samples were collected prior to definitive surgery or chemotherapy. The sample taken for sequencing was tumor tissue. The receptor set was obtained from a human donor with high-grade serous ovarian cancer.

Worth noting for this clone: The junction departs from germline at one end; a sequencing error may be responsible. This chain connects TRBV11-3 to TRBJ2-5; no clear D gene. The germline V gene has CDR1 SGHNT and CDR2 YENEEA. The CDR3 spans 14 residues. CDR3 DNA: TGTGTCAGCAGCTTAGTCTGGCCGCAAGAGACCCAGTACTTC. Translating gives CVSSLVWPQETQYF.

The chain is built from TRBV7-7 and TRBJ1-5; TRBD1 might be the D (6 bases). The length of the CDR3 is 16 residues. Germline values: CDR1 SSHAT, CDR2 FNYEAQ (reference sequence). The CDR3 sequence: CAGSSTGWMLNQPQHF. CDR3 bases: TGTGCTGGCAGCTCGACAGGTTGGATGTTAAATCAGCCCCAGCATTTT. The whole variable domain, remainder taken from reference TRBV7-7 and TRBJ1-5, is GAGVSQSPRYKVTKRGQDVTLRCDPISSHATLYWYQQALGQGPEFLTYFNYEAQPDKSGLPSDRFSAERPEGSISTLTIQRTEQRDSAMYRCAGSSTGWMLNQPQHFGDGTRLSIL.

V is TRBV19 and J is TRBJ1-1; a weak D match, TRBD1 (6 bases). The V gene lost 6 bases and the J gene lost 1 base, with 15 bases spanning the gap. Per the germline V gene, CDR1 is LNHDA and CDR2 is SQIVND (reference sequence). This CDR3 is built from 15 residues. The CDR3 DNA sequence: TGTGCCAGTAGGACATTCGCGGGGGCGAACACTGAAGCTTTCTTT. Translated: CASRTFAGANTEAFF.

In DNA, the CDR3 is TGTGCCAGCAGCTTTCCCCGGCAGCCGAACACTGAAGCTTTCTTT. This gives the protein CASSFPRQPNTEAFF. The chain combines TRBV11-2 with TRBJ1-1, with D unclear. CDR3 size: 15 residues. Germline loops: CDR1 SGHAT, CDR2 FQNNGV. V was shortened by 3 bases and J by 1 base, with 12 bases between the two germline ends.

This sequence joins TRBV11-2 and TRBJ2-7; D gene uncertain. Deletions cut 4 bases from V and 6 bases from J, with 4 bases between. The CDR3 is 10 residues long. Germline V lookup: CDR1 SGHAT, CDR2 FQNNGV. The CDR3 region has the DNA TGTGCCAGCAGCTCCCGCGAGCAGTACTTC. Protein sequence: CASSSREQYF. Combining the CDR3 with reference TRBV11-2 and TRBJ2-7 gives the whole variable domain EAGVAQSPRYKIIEKRQSVAFWCNPISGHATLYWYQQILGQGPKLLIQFQNNGVVDDSQLPKDRFSAERLKGVDSTLKIQPAKLEDSAVYLCASSSREQYFGPGTRLTVT.

This sequence joins TRBV6-6 and TRBJ1-1; D possibly corresponds to TRBD1 (5 bases). This CDR3 region has 16 residues. Germline loops: CDR1 MNHNY, CDR2 SVGAGI (reference sequence). Trimming left V 4 bases short and J 1 base short, with 16 bases between. The CDR3 region is CASSFQGGGPNTEAFF. CDR3 bases: TGTGCCAGCAGTTTTCAGGGTGGCGGACCGAACACTGAAGCTTTCTTT.

V is TRBV19 and J is TRBJ2-3; tentatively, D is TRBD1 or TRBD2 (5 bases each). Trimming left V 8 bases short and J 6 bases short, with 21 bases between. CDR3 size: 15 residues. CDR1 is LNHDA and CDR2 is SQIVND in the germline V gene (reference sequence). The CDR3 DNA sequence: TGTGCCAGTCGGGGCCAGGCTATGACGGCGGATACGCAGTATTTT. Translation gives CASRGQAMTADTQYF.

The chain has TRBV18 and TRBJ2-1; D may be TRBD2 (5 bases). V lost 1 base and J 0 bases, leaving 10 bases between the germline ends. The CDR3 spans 16 residues. Germline CDR1 reads KGHSH; CDR2 reads LQKENI. The CDR3 protein is CASSPQEASSYNEQFF. The CDR3 DNA follows: TGTGCCAGCTCACCACAGGAGGCAAGCTCCTACAATGAGCAGTTCTTC.

This clone was detected once. The V gene is TRBV29-1, the J gene TRBJ2-3; tentative D call: TRBD1 (5 bases). The CDR3 spans 12 residues. Trimming took 7 bases from V and 0 from J, leaving 8 bases between them. CDR1 and CDR2 (germline): SQVTM, ANQGSEA. The CDR3 loop is CSGRQSTDTQYF. CDR3 DNA sequence: TGCAGCGGAAGACAGAGCACAGATACGCAGTATTTT.

The chain recombines TRBV10-3 with TRBJ2-2; D unclear. The CDR3 length is 14 residues. The V end was cut by 7 bases, the J end by 5 bases, with 14 bases between. Germline CDR1 ENHRY, CDR2 SYGVKD. DNA for the CDR3: TGTGCCATCACCAACCGGGCACAAACCGGGGAGCTGTTTTTT. Amino acids: CAITNRAQTGELFF.

There are a few counts of this clone. In nucleotides, the CDR3 is TGTGCCAGCGGATCCTATTACGAGCAGTACTTC. This codes for CASGSYYEQYF. V is TRBV6-5 and J is TRBJ2-7; D is uncertain. The CDR3 spans 11 residues. CDR1 is MNHEY and CDR2 is SVGAGI in the germline V gene. Trimming cost V 8 bases and J 4 bases, with 9 bases left between them.

This clone was recorded a few times. The chain joins TRBV19 to TRBJ2-2; 7 positions agree with TRBD1. Trimming cost V 5 bases and J 5 bases; bases outside gene matches: 2. CDR3 size: 13 residues. Germline V lookup: CDR1 LNHDA, CDR2 SQIVND (reference sequence). The CDR3, as DNA: TGTGCCAGTAGTCTACAGGGGACCGGGGAGCTGTTTTTT. Protein: CASSLQGTGELFF.

This clone was picked up a small number of times. The chain couples TRBV6-1 to TRBJ1-1; D is unresolved. The CDR3 has 13 residues. Germline CDR1 and CDR2: MNHNS and SASEGT. Trimming removed 6 bases from V and 5 bases from J, with 13 bases in between. CDR3 nucleotides: TGTGCCAGCAGGGACTCATGGACGACTGAAGCTTTCTTT. Amino acid sequence: CASRDSWTTEAFF.

This chain links TRBV4-3 with TRBJ2-5, with D perhaps matching TRBD2 (6 bases). The V gene's germline CDR1 is LGHNA and CDR2 YSLEER. This CDR3 comprises 20 residues. V was pared by 0 bases and J by 3 bases, with 26 bases between. The CDR3 loop is CASSQDPTSYSGSPKETQYF. The CDR3 bases are TGCGCCAGCAGCCAAGATCCAACCTCGTATAGCGGATCACCTAAAGAGACCCAGTACTTC.

The J gene is TRBJ2-3, the V gene TRBV29-1; maybe TRBD1 (6 bases). Germline CDR1 reads SQVTM; CDR2 reads ANQGSEA. Between the trimmed V and J ends, which lost 4 bases and 6 bases, there was a span of 14 bases. This CDR3 has 13 amino acids. CDR3 protein: CSVAPLTGDTQYF. The CDR3 DNA is TGCAGCGTTGCTCCCTTGACAGGTGATACGCAGTATTTT.